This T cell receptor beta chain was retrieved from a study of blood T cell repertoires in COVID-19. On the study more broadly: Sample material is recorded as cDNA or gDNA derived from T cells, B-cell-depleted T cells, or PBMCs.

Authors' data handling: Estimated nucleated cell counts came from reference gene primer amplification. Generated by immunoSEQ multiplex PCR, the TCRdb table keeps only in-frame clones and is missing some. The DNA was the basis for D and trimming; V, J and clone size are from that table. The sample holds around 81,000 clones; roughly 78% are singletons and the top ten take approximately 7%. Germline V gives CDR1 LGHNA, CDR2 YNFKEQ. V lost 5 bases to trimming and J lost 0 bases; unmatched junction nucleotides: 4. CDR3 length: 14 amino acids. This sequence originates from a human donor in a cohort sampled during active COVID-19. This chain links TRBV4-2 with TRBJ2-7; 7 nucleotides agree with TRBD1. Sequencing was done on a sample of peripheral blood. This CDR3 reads CASSEGQYSYEQYF. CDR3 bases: TGTGCCAGCAGCGAGGGACAGTACTCCTACGAGCAGTACTTC.